These T cell receptor beta chains were read from a single sample in a study of blood T cell repertoires in COVID-19. Assay used: immunoSEQ multiplex PCR; TCRdb lists only in-frame clones, some missing. The profile shows tens of thousands of clones, roughly 90% of them singletons. Sequencing input: peripheral blood. The receptors were gathered from a man between 45 and 60 years old with acute or convalescent COVID-19. Both conserved end residues are trimmed from each CDR3. A D gene is named only where the DNA matches it firmly.

j_call: TRBJ1-2; d_call: TRBD1; v_call: TRBV6-5; cdr3_length: 11; cdr3_aa: ASKVQGASGYT
j_call: TRBJ2-4; d_call: NA; v_call: TRBV24-1; cdr3_length: 15; cdr3_aa: ATSDPTTGARGDIQY
j_call: TRBJ1-2; d_call: NA; v_call: TRBV19; cdr3_length: 11; cdr3_aa: ASLGTSNYGYT
j_call: TRBJ1-1; d_call: TRBD1; v_call: TRBV4-3; cdr3_length: 10; cdr3_aa: ASSQGPGQPF
j_call: TRBJ1-2; d_call: TRBD1; v_call: TRBV5-4; cdr3_length: 11; cdr3_aa: ASSPGQGPGYT
j_call: TRBJ2-3; d_call: TRBD2; v_call: TRBV14; cdr3_length: 15; cdr3_aa: ASSQDMSGRATDTQY
j_call: TRBJ1-2; d_call: TRBD1; v_call: TRBV5-4; cdr3_length: 15; cdr3_aa: ASSRAGQGLANYGYT
j_call: TRBJ1-1; d_call: TRBD1; v_call: TRBV4-3; cdr3_length: 17; cdr3_aa: ASSLEWAGGDGMNTEAF
j_call: TRBJ2-7; d_call: NA; v_call: TRBV2; cdr3_length: 6; cdr3_aa: ASNRDY
j_call: TRBJ2-7; d_call: NA; v_call: TRBV7-9; cdr3_length: 10; cdr3_aa: ASSLAQTEQY
j_call: TRBJ1-5; d_call: NA; v_call: TRBV30; cdr3_length: 13; cdr3_aa: AWSAGAGSNQPQH
j_call: TRBJ2-2; d_call: TRBD1; v_call: TRBV30; cdr3_length: 13; cdr3_aa: AWRRDRGNTGELF
j_call: TRBJ2-2; d_call: NA; v_call: TRBV28; cdr3_length: 13; cdr3_aa: AAKDRPPNTGELF
j_call: TRBJ2-5; d_call: NA; v_call: TRBV12-3/TRBV12-4; cdr3_length: 10; cdr3_aa: ASSLSGETQY
j_call: TRBJ1-6; d_call: NA; v_call: TRBV5-4; cdr3_length: 13; cdr3_aa: ASSPEGVNNSPLH
j_call: TRBJ2-7; d_call: TRBD2; v_call: TRBV7-9; cdr3_length: 15; cdr3_aa: ASSRDNPGLGTYEQY